Following are 25 T cell receptor beta chains from one sample sequenced in a study of OX40 agonist ivuxolimab in advanced cancers. The data were produced by immunoSEQ multiplex PCR, yet TCRdb's version contains in-frame clones alone and is incomplete. The repertoire holds tens of thousands of clones, with about 83% as singletons. The starting material was CD4+ or CD8+ T cells sorted from blood, obtained in a trial of the OX40 agonist ivuxolimab. Every receptor here comes from an adult with an advanced solid tumor such as melanoma, head and neck, liver or kidney cancer.

V usage is TRBV5-4 and J usage is TRBJ2-3; D might be TRBD2 (6 bases). The CDR3 extends over 15 amino acids. Germline lookup yields CDR1 SGHNT and CDR2 YYREEE (reference sequence). V lost 4 bases, J lost 1 base, and 13 bases lay in between. Here the CDR3 DNA reads TGTGCCAGCAGCACTCGGGAGAGCCGCACAGATACGCAGTATTTT. Amino acids: CASSTRESRTDTQYF.

The chain employs TRBV27 and TRBJ2-1; the match to TRBD1 covers 9 bases. Germline CDR1 reads MNHEY; CDR2 reads SMNVEV (reference sequence). CDR3 size: 17 residues. With V trimmed by 2 bases and J by 7 bases, 12 bases remained unmatched. This chain's CDR3 is CASSLRRGTGSGNEQFF. As DNA, the CDR3 is TGTGCCAGCAGTTTAAGGCGTGGGACAGGGAGTGGGAATGAGCAGTTCTTC.

V gene TRBV6-5 combines with J gene TRBJ2-1; D call uncertain. Germline V gene data show CDR1 as MNHEY and CDR2 as SVGAGI. The V end lost 5 bases, the J end lost 8 bases, and 16 bases lay between the germline ends. The CDR3 is 14 amino acids. The CDR3, as DNA: TGTGCCAGCAGTGACCCCTGGGGATCCCATGAGCAGTTCTTC. Translation: CASSDPWGSHEQFF.

This chain joins TRBV30 and TRBJ2-5; no definite D call. The V end lost 0 bases, the J end lost 5 bases, and 10 bases lay between the germline ends. The CDR3 is 13 amino acids. Germline CDR1 GTSNPN, CDR2 SVGIG (reference sequence). In nucleotides, the CDR3 is TGTGCCTGGAGTGTAAGTCGTTTGGAGACCCAGTACTTC. Amino acid sequence: CAWSVSRLETQYF.

The V gene is TRBV11-3, the J gene TRBJ2-7, with 16 bases aligning to TRBD2. V lost 5 bases to trimming and J lost 5 bases; unmatched junction nucleotides: 9. Germline CDR1 reads SGHNT; CDR2 reads YENEEA. The length of the CDR3 is 17 residues. The CDR3 loop is CASSRPGLAGGPHEQYF. CDR3 coding DNA: TGTGCCAGCAGCCGACCGGGACTAGCGGGAGGGCCCCACGAGCAGTACTTC.

This rearrangement joins TRBV6-1 to TRBJ2-7; D possibly corresponds to TRBD1 (6 bases). Deletions cut 6 bases from V and 5 bases from J, with 14 bases between. The CDR3 loop spans 13 amino acids. CDR1 is MNHNS and CDR2 is SASEGT in the germline V gene. CDR3 bases: TGTGCCAGCAGAATAACAGGGCTCAACGAGCAGTACTTC. This codes for CASRITGLNEQYF.

This clone was detected only a few times. The chain couples TRBV28 to TRBJ2-5; a weak D match, TRBD1 (6 bases). V lost 7 bases, J lost 4 bases, and 16 bases lay in between. Germline loops: CDR1 MDHEN, CDR2 SYDVKM. The CDR3 contains 14 residues. CDR3 sequence: CASIPSGAPETQYF. The CDR3 nucleotides read TGTGCCAGCATTCCCTCAGGGGCCCCAGAGACCCAGTACTTC.

The genes are TRBV28 and TRBJ2-3; tentatively, D is TRBD2 (6 bases). The V end lost 3 bases, the J end lost 6 bases, and 13 bases lay between the germline ends. This CDR3 spans 14 amino acids. The germline V gene encodes CDR1 MDHEN and CDR2 SYDVKM. The CDR3 DNA sequence: TGTGCCAGCAGTTTTTTAGCGGCACCCGATACGCAGTATTTT. Residues: CASSFLAAPDTQYF.

The chain couples TRBV2 to TRBJ2-6; D uncertain. Trimming stripped 7 bases from V and 0 bases from J, with 10 bases between. Per the germline V gene, CDR1 is SNHLY and CDR2 is FYNNEI. The CDR3 extends over 15 amino acids. CDR3 nucleotide sequence: TGTGCCAGCACCTCAGGCAACTCTGGGGCCAACGTCCTGACTTTC. Translating it yields CASTSGNSGANVLTF.

The CDR3 region has the DNA TGTGCCAGTAGACAGGGGTTTGAAAAACTGTTTTTT. Translation: CASRQGFEKLFF. The chain carries TRBV19 and TRBJ1-4, with 7 nucleotides matching TRBD1. J was trimmed by 7 bases and V by 6 bases; bases with no gene match: 2. From germline, CDR1 is LNHDA and CDR2 SQIVND (reference sequence). The CDR3 extends over 12 amino acids.

The J gene is TRBJ1-1, the V gene TRBV18, with no clear D. Trimming left V 3 bases short and J 5 bases short, with 16 bases between. The CDR3 sequence is 15 residues long. Germline CDR1 KGHSH, CDR2 LQKENI. The CDR3: CASSPKLAGGTEAFF. Here the CDR3 DNA reads TGTGCCAGCTCACCCAAGCTCGCAGGTGGAACTGAAGCTTTCTTT.

This clone was counted once. This chain links TRBV7-3 with TRBJ1-2; D is unclear. The CDR3 runs 14 residues. V shed 6 bases and J shed 8 bases, with 19 bases lying between them. The germline V gene has CDR1 SGHTA and CDR2 FQGTGA. The CDR3 region is CASSPGGPTEGYTF. CDR3 bases: TGTGCCAGCAGTCCAGGCGGCCCCACCGAGGGCTACACCTTC.

The V gene is TRBV7-9, the J gene TRBJ1-5; 9 bases agree with TRBD1. This CDR3 has 14 residues. V dropped 4 bases and J dropped 6; count of bases not matched to a gene: 4. Looked up from germline, CDR1 is SEHNR and CDR2 is FQNEAQ (reference sequence). CDR3 nucleotide sequence: TGTGCCAGCAGCTACACAGGGGGCGGTCAGCCCCAGCATTTT. This codes for CASSYTGGGQPQHF.

The V and J genes are TRBV9 and TRBJ2-3; D gene uncertain. V lost 7 bases to trimming and J lost 1 base, with 13 bases between them. The CDR3 consists of 14 residues. The germline V gene encodes CDR1 SGDLS and CDR2 YYNGEE. Written as DNA, the CDR3 is TGTGCCAGCGGCGAGACTCTTGGCACAGATACGCAGTATTTT. This encodes CASGETLGTDTQYF.

This chain uses TRBV6-5 with TRBJ1-4; 7 bases are a match to TRBD1. Germline V CDR1 and CDR2: MNHEY, SVGAGI. Trimming took 6 bases from V and 6 from J; bases not matched to a gene: 7. The CDR3 runs 14 residues. CDR3 nucleotide sequence: TGTGCCAGCAGGAGGGACAGTCCATATGAAAAACTGTTTTTT. Encoded protein: CASRRDSPYEKLFF.

V usage is TRBV6-1 and J usage is TRBJ2-1; 12 nucleotides align to TRBD2. CDR3 length: 15 residues. Germline CDR1 and CDR2: MNHNS and SASEGT. J lost 2 bases, V lost 7 bases, and 3 bases had no gene match. The CDR3 DNA sequence: TGTGCCAGCACCGGACTAGCGGGACCCTACAATGAGCAGTTCTTC. It yields the protein CASTGLAGPYNEQFF.

The rearrangement uses TRBV28 and TRBJ1-1; 9 bases align to TRBD1. Germline V gene sequence: CDR1 MDHEN, CDR2 SYDVKM. After removal of 6 bases from V and 5 bases from J, the junction contained 7 bases not matched to a gene. This CDR3 is built from 14 residues. In nucleotides, the CDR3 is TGTGCCAGCAGACCCGGGACAGGGCGGACTGAAGCTTTCTTT. As protein: CASRPGTGRTEAFF.

This clone has only a few counts. An end of the junction does not agree with germline; a read error may underlie this. The gene calls are TRBV5-1 and TRBJ2-7; 7 bases agree with TRBD2. The germline V gene has CDR1 SGHRS and CDR2 YFSETQ. The CDR3 consists of 13 residues. This CDR3 is CASSGTGGAEQYF. The CDR3 region has the DNA TGTGCCAGCAGCGGGACTGGCGGGGCCGAGCAGTACTTC.

The genes are TRBV19 and TRBJ1-5; D unresolved. Trimming pared 5 bases from V and 4 bases from J, leaving 21 bases between. Germline CDR1 is LNHDA and CDR2 is SQIVND (reference sequence). The CDR3 runs 17 residues. The CDR3 coding sequence is TGTGCCAGTAGTCTTCGCTTGTCGCGGACCTCTAATCAGCCCCAGCATTTT. Protein: CASSLRLSRTSNQPQHF. Complete variable domain (other parts from reference TRBV19 and TRBJ1-5): DGGITQSPKYLFRKEGQNVTLSCEQNLNHDAMYWYRQDPGQGLRLIYYSQIVNDFQKGDIAEGYSVSREKKESFPLTVTSAQKNPTAFYLCASSLRLSRTSNQPQHFGDGTRLSIL.

This rearrangement joins TRBV9 to TRBJ2-3; D is undetermined. Trimming took 3 bases from V and 4 from J, leaving 9 bases between them. From germline, CDR1 is SGDLS and CDR2 YYNGEE. The length of the CDR3 is 13 residues. In DNA, the CDR3 is TGTGCCAGCAGCGAGAGGCCCTCAGATACGCAGTATTTT. Protein product: CASSERPSDTQYF.

The chain employs TRBV7-2 and TRBJ2-7; D call uncertain. V was clipped by 1 base and J by 0 bases, with 7 bases between them. The CDR3 covers 14 residues. CDR1 and CDR2 from the germline V gene are SGHTA and FQGNSA. The DNA of the CDR3 is TGTGCCAGCAGCTTAGAACTTCTCTCCTACGAGCAGTACTTC. Protein product: CASSLELLSYEQYF. Variable domain in full (rest from reference TRBV7-2 and TRBJ2-7): GAGVSQSPSNKVTEKGKDVELRCDPISGHTALYWYRQSLGQGLEFLIYFQGNSAPDKSGLPSDRFSAERTGGSVSTLTIQRTQQEDSAVYLCASSLELLSYEQYFGPGTRLTVT.

The chain joins TRBV6-1 to TRBJ2-2; 12 nucleotides line up with TRBD2. V trimming: 4 bases; J trimming: 6 bases; junction bases outside the gene matches: 0. The germline gives CDR1 MNHNS, CDR2 SASEGT. The CDR3 sequence is 14 residues long. CDR3 in DNA: TGTGCCAGCAGTGGACTAGCGGGAGCCGGGGAGCTGTTTTTT. This codes for CASSGLAGAGELFF.

V usage is TRBV18 and J usage is TRBJ1-3, with D perhaps matching TRBD1 (6 bases). Germline loops: CDR1 KGHSH, CDR2 LQKENI. This CDR3 spans 14 amino acids. V gave up 2 bases and J gave up 4 bases, with 9 bases separating them. The CDR3, as DNA: TGTGCCAGCTCACCAATAGACAGGGGAAACACCATATATTTT. The encoded protein is CASSPIDRGNTIYF.

The V gene is TRBV6-6, the J gene TRBJ2-2; TRBD2 agrees at 7 bases. Germline CDR1 is MNHNY and CDR2 is SVGAGI (reference sequence). Trimming took 10 bases from V and 4 from J; bases not matched to a gene: 9. This CDR3 spans 14 amino acids. This CDR3 is CATRTRGSTGELFF. The CDR3 DNA reads as TGTGCCACCCGGACTAGGGGTTCCACCGGGGAGCTGTTTTTT.

The V gene is TRBV6-4, the J gene TRBJ2-5; D ambiguous. The CDR3 loop spans 14 amino acids. Germline CDR1 MRHNA, CDR2 SNTAGT. V lost 0 bases, J lost 7 bases, and 12 bases lay in between. In DNA form, the CDR3 reads TGTGCCAGCAGTGACTCTGCGGCCTCCCCGACCCAGTACTTC. Protein product: CASSDSAASPTQYF.